This record concerns one T cell receptor (beta chain) sequence. Its matching antigen is unknown. This record belongs to a study of graft-versus-host responses after intestinal transplantation. Profiled with immunoSEQ multiplex PCR; TCRdb holds only in-frame clones, not every one. The sample lists almost 55,000 clones, around 90% occurring once. V gave up 2 bases and J gave up 0 bases; unmatched junction bases: 12. This CDR3 contains 19 residues. CDR1 MNHNS and CDR2 SASEGT come from the germline V gene. Study-level results: Researchers found peak circulating GvH clone levels linked to early post-transplant HvG declines.

Sample: PBMCs, taken roughly 660 days after intestinal transplant. The chain joins TRBV6-1 to TRBJ1-5; TRBD1 matches 8 bases. This receptor was taken from a human patient who received an intestinal transplant, so some T cells may come from the graft donor. CDR3 nucleotide sequence: TGTGCCAGCAGTGAATCGCAGGGGGCCTACGTTTATAGCAATCAGCCCCAGCATTTT. Its protein product is CASSESQGAYVYSNQPQHF.